These 17 T cell receptor beta chains originate from one sample sequenced in a study of shared clonotypes between healthy human individuals. TCRdb keeps only in-frame clones here, not all; method: immunoSEQ multiplex PCR. The sample has more than 450,000 clones; around 79% are singletons. Sequenced material: PBMCs. The receptor source for this set is a middle-aged woman in good health. Some clones in this sample may be carry-over from other donors' samples.

The gene calls are TRBV5-6 and TRBJ2-7; D is ambiguous. Trimming stripped 1 base from V and 8 bases from J, with 10 bases between. This CDR3 has 12 amino acids. Germline V gives CDR1 SGHDT, CDR2 YYEEEE. The CDR3 region has the DNA TGTGCCAGCAGCTTGTTTTTAGACAAGCAGTACTTC. This encodes CASSLFLDKQYF.

J is TRBJ2-7 and V is TRBV6-5, with TRBD2 matching 10 bases. With 0 bases clipped from V and 4 bases from J, the junction kept 3 bases outside the gene matches. CDR3 length: 15 amino acids. CDR1 and CDR2 (germline): MNHEY, SVGAGI. In nucleotides, the CDR3 is TGTGCCAGCAGTTACTCGTGGACTAGCGGATACGAGCAGTACTTC. This translates into CASSYSWTSGYEQYF.

The chain joins TRBV6-5 to TRBJ1-1; D is undetermined. V was trimmed by 9 bases and J by 4 bases, leaving 15 bases between them. This CDR3 spans 13 amino acids. Germline loops: CDR1 MNHEY, CDR2 SVGAGI. CDR3 residues: CASIAWPGTEAFF. The CDR3 DNA sequence: TGTGCCAGTATCGCTTGGCCAGGCACTGAAGCTTTCTTT.

This chain joins TRBV7-2 and TRBJ2-1; tentative D call: TRBD2 (6 bases). The CDR3 sequence is 14 residues long. The germline gives CDR1 SGHTA, CDR2 FQGNSA. Trimming removed 2 bases at V and 4 bases at J, with 9 bases between. CDR3 sequence (DNA): TGTGCCAGCAGCTTAATGAGCGGGTACAATGAGCAGTTCTTC. Its protein product is CASSLMSGYNEQFF.

This chain joins TRBV18 and TRBJ2-2; D could derive from TRBD1 or TRBD2 (5 bases each). Trimming left V 3 bases short and J 5 bases short, with 13 bases between. This CDR3 region has 15 residues. Germline CDR1 is KGHSH and CDR2 is LQKENI. The CDR3 loop is CASSPTGSGTGELFF. The CDR3 DNA reads as TGTGCCAGCTCACCGACGGGATCAGGGACCGGGGAGCTGTTTTTT.

V gene TRBV6-1 combines with J gene TRBJ2-5, with 7 bases matching TRBD1. The CDR3 contains 15 residues. In germline, CDR1 is MNHNS, CDR2 SASEGT. Trimming removed 5 bases from V and 5 bases from J; junction bases left unmatched: 11. The CDR3 loop reads CASSLFEGRGETQYF. The CDR3 DNA reads TGTGCCAGCAGTCTCTTCGAAGGCAGGGGGGAGACCCAGTACTTC.

The V call is TRBV10-2, the J call TRBJ2-2; 9 bases match TRBD1. This CDR3 has 15 residues. Germline assignment: CDR1 WSHSY and CDR2 SAAADI. The J segment lost 3 bases and the V segment lost 4 bases, leaving 3 bases of the junction unmatched. The DNA of the CDR3 is TGCGCCAGCAGTGGAACAGGGGGCGACACCGGGGAGCTGTTTTTT. It yields the protein CASSGTGGDTGELFF.

The CDR3 is CASGISGSEPHEQYF. CDR3 DNA sequence: TGTGCCAGCGGCATTAGCGGGAGCGAGCCCCACGAGCAGTACTTC. The rearrangement uses TRBV2 and TRBJ2-7; 9 positions match TRBD2. The CDR3 is 15 amino acids. V lost 8 bases, J lost 5 bases, and 13 bases stayed unmatched. Germline-derived CDR1 and CDR2 are SNHLY and FYNNEI.

This chain connects TRBV7-9 to TRBJ2-1; TRBD2 matches at 12 bases. The trim removed 4 bases at V and 8 bases at J, leaving 3 bases unmatched. The CDR3 totals 14 residues. Germline loops: CDR1 SEHNR, CDR2 FQNEAQ (reference sequence). CDR3 residues: CASSSGLAGDEQFF. DNA for the CDR3: TGTGCCAGCAGCTCGGGACTAGCGGGCGATGAGCAGTTCTTC.

The gene calls are TRBV7-9 and TRBJ2-3; TRBD1 agrees at 11 bases. After removal of 4 bases from V and 6 bases from J, the junction contained 3 bases not matched to a gene. This CDR3 contains 14 residues. Germline CDR1 and CDR2: SEHNR and FQNEAQ (reference sequence). In nucleotides, the CDR3 is TGTGCCAGCAGCTCAGGACAGGGGGCTGATACGCAGTATTTT. It is translated as CASSSGQGADTQYF. Looking up the rest from reference TRBV7-9 and TRBJ2-3 gives the full variable domain: DTGVSQNPRHKITKRGQNVTFRCDPISEHNRLYWYRQTLGQGPEFLTYFQNEAQLEKSRLLSDRFSAERPKGSFSTLEIQRTEQGDSAMYLCASSSGQGADTQYFGPGTRLTVL.

This clone showed up just once. The chain recombines TRBV19 with TRBJ2-4, with D possibly being TRBD1 (6 bases). This CDR3 region has 13 residues. V was cut by 4 bases and J by 7 bases, with 11 bases left in between. CDR1 is LNHDA, CDR2 SQIVND, per germline (reference sequence). The CDR3 region is CASSTATGNIQYF. The CDR3 nucleotides read TGTGCCAGTAGTACCGCAACAGGGAACATTCAGTACTTC. The full variable domain, its missing parts supplied by reference TRBV19 and TRBJ2-4, is DGGITQSPKYLFRKEGQNVTLSCEQNLNHDAMYWYRQDPGQGLRLIYYSQIVNDFQKGDIAEGYSVSREKKESFPLTVTSAQKNPTAFYLCASSTATGNIQYFGAGTRLSVL.

The V and J genes are TRBV5-3 and TRBJ1-5, with 10 bases aligning to TRBD1. TRBV5-3 is an ORF, with its function uncertain. J gave up 4 bases and V 3 bases, and 10 bases lay outside the gene matches. The CDR3 is 17 residues long. The CDR3 loop is CARSCAGTGAFNQPQHF. CDR3 in DNA: TGTGCCAGAAGCTGTGCCGGGACAGGGGCTTTTAATCAGCCCCAGCATTTT.

This sequence joins TRBV4-1 and TRBJ2-6; possibly TRBD1 or TRBD2 for D (6 bases each). The length of the CDR3 is 18 residues. V was clipped by 0 bases and J by 4 bases, with 16 bases between them. Germline V gives CDR1 MGHRA, CDR2 YSYEKL. The CDR3 region is CASSQDLAGQRGANVLTF. CDR3 in DNA: TGCGCCAGCAGCCAAGATCTGGCGGGACAAAGGGGGGCCAACGTCCTGACTTTC.

Turning to this clone: A far larger clone is just one base off, so this is likely a read error. The CDR3 is CGVGEQYSNQPQHF. CDR3 DNA sequence: TGCGGCGTTGGAGAGCAATATAGCAATCAGCCCCAGCATTTT. The chain is built from TRBV29-1 and TRBJ1-5; unclear D gene. Germline V gene sequence: CDR1 SQVTM, CDR2 ANQGSEA. This CDR3 region has 14 residues.

V is TRBV21-1 and J is TRBJ2-7; the table assigns TRBD1, which was not confirmed against the DNA. TRBV21-1 is a pseudogene segment. This CDR3 has 16 amino acids. CDR3 nucleotide sequence: TGTGCCAGCAGCGGTCGACAGGAAGGGGTGAAACACGAGCAGTACTTC. Its protein product is CASSGRQEGVKHEQYF.

The genes are TRBV6-1 and TRBJ2-3; possibly TRBD2 for D (7 bases). The CDR3 covers 15 residues. V was pared by 2 bases and J by 4 bases, with 13 bases between. CDR1 is MNHNS, CDR2 SASEGT, per germline. This chain's CDR3 is CASSEIGRGADTQYF. The CDR3 bases are TGTGCCAGCAGTGAAATTGGGAGGGGGGCAGATACGCAGTATTTT.

This chain uses TRBV5-1 with TRBJ2-3, with TRBD2 matching over 10 bases. V lost 7 bases, J lost 2 bases, and 10 bases stayed unmatched. Germline V gene lookup returns CDR1 SGHRS and CDR2 YFSETQ. The CDR3 covers 16 residues. The CDR3 protein is CASCPLAGGTTDTQYF. As DNA, the CDR3 is TGCGCCAGCTGCCCTTTAGCGGGAGGAACCACAGATACGCAGTATTTT.